This T cell receptor (beta chain) was identified in a study of blood T cells in healthy people across ages. Overall study context: About one barcoded beta molecule per two T cells came from capture by template switching.

Together with a sample-barcoded 5' primer, a J-beta primer mix was included in a second PCR lasting about 7 to 12 cycles. TCRdb re-called the 5' RACE reads through MiXCR, storing one row per CDR3 protein. The table records about 1,500,000 distinct CDR3 sequences, around 39% of them present only once. For this clonotype: The antigen is unknown.

Germline CDR1 reads LGHDT; CDR2 reads YNNKEL (reference sequence). The CDR3 loop spans 15 amino acids. The V end lost 2 bases, the J end lost 11 bases, and 21 bases lay between the germline ends. Study findings and constraints: More naive CD4+ cells and higher diversity marked long-lived donors relative to aged donors. Naive T cell percentage showed a strong correlation with the diversity of TCR beta.

Isolation recovered at least 7 million PBMCs from every sample. The rearrangement links TRBV3-1 to TRBJ2-5, with D perhaps assigned TRBD1 or TRBD2 (5 bases each). The specimen sequenced was blood. The TCR sequence derives from a woman aged 18-30 years in good health. The CDR3 coding sequence is TGTGCCAGCAGCCAAAAGGTTCATGGGGGATATGAGCAGTACTTC. Amino acids: CASSQKVHGGYEQYF.